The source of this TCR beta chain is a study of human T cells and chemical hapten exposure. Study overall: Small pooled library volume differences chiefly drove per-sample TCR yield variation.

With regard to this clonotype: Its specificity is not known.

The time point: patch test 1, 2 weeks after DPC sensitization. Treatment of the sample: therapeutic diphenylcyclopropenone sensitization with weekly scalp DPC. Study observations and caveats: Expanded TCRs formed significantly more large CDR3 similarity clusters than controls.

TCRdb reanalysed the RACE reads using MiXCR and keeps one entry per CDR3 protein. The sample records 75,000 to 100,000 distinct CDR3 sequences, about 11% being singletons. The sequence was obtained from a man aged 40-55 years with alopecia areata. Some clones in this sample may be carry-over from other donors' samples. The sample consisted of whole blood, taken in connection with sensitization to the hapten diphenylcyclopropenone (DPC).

For the CDR3, the DNA is TGTGCCAGCTCACCGGGACAGGGGGTCACCGGGGAGCTGTTTTTT. Translation gives CASSPGQGVTGELFF. This chain connects TRBV18 to TRBJ2-2, with 11 bases aligning to TRBD1. V dropped 3 bases and J dropped 4; count of bases not matched to a gene: 1. Germline V gene lookup returns CDR1 KGHSH and CDR2 LQKENI. This CDR3 contains 15 residues. Full variable domain (rest looked up from reference TRBV18 and TRBJ2-2): NAGVMQNPRHLVRRRGQEARLRCSPMKGHSHVYWYRQLPEEGLKFMVYLQKENIIDESGMPKERFSAEFPKEGPSILRIQQVVRGDSAAYFCASSPGQGVTGELFFGEGSRLTVL.